The 10 T cell receptor beta chains below all came from one sample that was sequenced in a study of blood T cell repertoires in COVID-19. Some clones are missing from TCRdb's copy, which holds only in-frame ones; the method was immunoSEQ multiplex PCR. The table has 70,000 to 100,000 clones, more than 75% seen once. Specimen: peripheral blood. Source of these receptors: a man in his fifties or sixties with active or convalescent COVID-19.

V and J are TRBV7-2 and TRBJ2-1, with 7 nucleotides matching TRBD1. Looked up from germline, CDR1 is SGHTA and CDR2 is FQGNSA. CDR3 length: 15 residues. V was pared by 6 bases and J by 0 bases, with 5 bases of the junction left unmatched. CDR3 protein: CASRRDSSSYNEQFF. CDR3 bases: TGTGCCAGCAGGAGGGACAGCAGCTCCTACAATGAGCAGTTCTTC. Using reference TRBV7-2 and TRBJ2-1 for the parts outside the CDR3, the full variable domain is GAGVSQSPSNKVTEKGKDVELRCDPISGHTALYWYRQSLGQGLEFLIYFQGNSAPDKSGLPSDRFSAERTGGSVSTLTIQRTQQEDSAVYLCASRRDSSSYNEQFFGPGTRLTVL.

The rearrangement uses TRBV2 and TRBJ2-3, with TRBD2 matching over 10 bases. There are 13 residues in the CDR3. V was pared by 8 bases and J by 1 base, with 0 bases of the junction left unmatched. Germline values: CDR1 SNHLY, CDR2 FYNNEI. The chain's CDR3 is CASLAGGTDTQYF. CDR3 coding DNA: TGTGCCAGCCTAGCGGGGGGCACAGATACGCAGTATTTT.

The chain carries TRBV2 and TRBJ1-5, with 10 bases fitting TRBD1. Germline CDR1 and CDR2: SNHLY and FYNNEI. Unmatched junction bases numbered 0, after V lost 4 bases and J lost 3 bases. This CDR3 spans 14 amino acids. This CDR3 is CASSGQGANQPQHF. For the CDR3, the DNA is TGTGCCAGCAGTGGACAGGGGGCCAATCAGCCCCAGCATTTT.

This clone was detected only a few times. This chain joins TRBV27 and TRBJ1-6, with D perhaps TRBD1 (6 bases). In germline, CDR1 is MNHEY, CDR2 SMNVEV (reference sequence). V lost 0 bases to trimming and J lost 6 bases, with 9 bases between them. The CDR3 consists of 15 residues. This CDR3 reads CASSLSGAGNSPLHF. DNA of the CDR3: TGTGCCAGCAGTTTATCGGGGGCAGGTAATTCACCCCTCCACTTT.

The chain employs TRBV19 and TRBJ1-1, with 8 bases matching TRBD1. Germline assignment: CDR1 LNHDA and CDR2 SQIVND (reference sequence). The V gene end was trimmed by 7 bases and the J gene end by 6 bases; junction bases not matched to a gene: 4. This CDR3 region has 12 residues. The CDR3 loop reads CASTHRGAEAFF. In nucleotides, the CDR3 is TGTGCCAGTACCCACAGGGGGGCTGAAGCTTTCTTT. Filled out from reference TRBV19 and TRBJ1-1, the complete variable domain reads DGGITQSPKYLFRKEGQNVTLSCEQNLNHDAMYWYRQDPGQGLRLIYYSQIVNDFQKGDIAEGYSVSREKKESFPLTVTSAQKNPTAFYLCASTHRGAEAFFGQGTRLTVV.

This chain uses TRBV29-1 with TRBJ2-2; 8 bases agree with TRBD1. The CDR3 is 14 residues long. The germline V gene encodes CDR1 SQVTM and CDR2 ANQGSEA. The ends lost 3 bases at V and 1 base at J; junction bases unmatched: 1. The CDR3 DNA sequence: TGCAGCGTTGACGGACAGGGGAACACCGGGGAGCTGTTTTTT. It translates to CSVDGQGNTGELFF.

This chain connects TRBV7-9 to TRBJ2-1; maybe TRBD2 (6 bases). From germline, CDR1 is SEHNR and CDR2 FQNEAQ (reference sequence). This CDR3 spans 18 amino acids. Trimming removed 5 bases at V and 4 bases at J, with 24 bases between. Here the CDR3 DNA reads TGTGCCAGCAGCACAGGACTATATCGGGGAGGAAAATACAATGAGCAGTTCTTC. Translation gives CASSTGLYRGGKYNEQFF.

The V and J genes are TRBV11-2 and TRBJ2-1; 8 bases align to TRBD1. Germline CDR1 and CDR2: SGHAT and FQNNGV. The CDR3 sequence is 13 residues long. J lost 7 bases, V lost 4 bases, and 3 bases had no gene match. The CDR3 coding sequence is TGTGCCAGCAGCTCGGACAGGGTGAATGAGCAGTTCTTC. It translates to CASSSDRVNEQFF.

The chain is built from TRBV21-1 and TRBJ1-3; the table assigns TRBD1, which was not confirmed against the DNA. TRBV21-1 is described as a pseudogene. The CDR3 runs to 17 residues. This chain's CDR3 is CASSKGQYSYSGNTIYF. The CDR3 DNA sequence: TGTGCCAGCAGCAAAGGACAGTACTCATACTCTGGAAACACCATATATTTT.

This clone was found once. The chain uses TRBV28 and TRBJ1-5; D not certain. The CDR3 has 15 amino acids. The V gene lost 7 bases and the J gene lost 1 base, with 14 bases spanning the gap. Germline V lookup: CDR1 MDHEN, CDR2 SYDVKM. CDR3 region: CASTFGGQSNQPQHF. CDR3 DNA sequence: TGTGCCAGCACCTTCGGTGGGCAGAGCAATCAGCCCCAGCATTTT.